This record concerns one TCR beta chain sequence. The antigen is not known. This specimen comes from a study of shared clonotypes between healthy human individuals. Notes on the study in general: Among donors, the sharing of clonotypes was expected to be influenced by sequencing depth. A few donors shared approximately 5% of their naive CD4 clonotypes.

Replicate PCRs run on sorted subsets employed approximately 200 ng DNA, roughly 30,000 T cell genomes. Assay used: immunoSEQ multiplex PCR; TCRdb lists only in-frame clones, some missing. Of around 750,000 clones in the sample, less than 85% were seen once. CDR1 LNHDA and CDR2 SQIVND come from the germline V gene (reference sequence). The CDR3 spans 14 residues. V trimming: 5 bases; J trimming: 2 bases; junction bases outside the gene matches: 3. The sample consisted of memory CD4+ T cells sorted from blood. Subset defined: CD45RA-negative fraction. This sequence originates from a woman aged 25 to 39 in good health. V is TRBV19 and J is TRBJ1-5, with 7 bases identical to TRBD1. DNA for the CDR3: TGTGCCAGTAGTGACAGGGAAGGCAATCAGCCCCAGCATTTT. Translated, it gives CASSDREGNQPQHF.